Given below is one T cell receptor beta chain in context. The data derive from a study of control samples from healthy donors and cancer patients. From germline, CDR1 is LGHDT and CDR2 YNNKEL (reference sequence). The CDR3 is made up of 14 amino acids. V was clipped by 1 base and J by 8 bases, with 14 bases between them. Libraries were prepared by immunoSEQ multiplex PCR; TCRdb keeps only in-frame clonotypes and omits some of them. Altogether around 170,000 clones are present, 90% being singletons, with the ten largest covering around 1.5%. This sequence joins TRBV3-1 (or the pseudogene TRBV3-2) and TRBJ2-5; D possibly uses TRBD1 or TRBD2 (5 bases each). The sample comprised blood. The receptor comes from a woman aged 45-65 years in good health. Here the CDR3 reads CASSQVGTMDTQYF. The CDR3 DNA is TGTGCCAGCAGCCAAGTCGGGACGATGGATACCCAGTACTTC.